The text below deals with one T cell receptor (beta chain). Its antigen is not identified. These oral cavity squamous cell carcinomas were HPV-negative and locally advanced. Profiled with immunoSEQ multiplex PCR; TCRdb holds only in-frame clones, not every one. Among around 15,000 clones listed, less than 70% were seen once. The entry originates in a study of neoadjuvant anti-PD-1 for oral cavity cancer. Study findings and constraints: Only a few patients per response group were TCR-analyzed; validation needed.

CDR3 size: 18 residues. With V trimmed by 4 bases and J by 7 bases, 19 bases remained unmatched. The V gene's germline CDR1 is MNHGY and CDR2 SAAAGT. The clonotype comes from a person aged 35-79 years with oral cavity squamous cell carcinoma. The V and J genes are TRBV6-8 and TRBJ2-1; 7 nucleotides line up with TRBD2. The sequenced sample was PBMCs, obtained before nivolumab (anti-PD-1) treatment. This chain's CDR3 is CASSFHAPMAGERNEQFF. CDR3 DNA sequence: TGTGCCAGCAGTTTTCATGCGCCCATGGCGGGAGAAAGGAATGAGCAGTTCTTC.